One and the same sample provided the 18 T cell receptor beta chains below, sequenced in a study of control samples from healthy donors and cancer patients. Clones were read by immunoSEQ multiplex PCR, and TCRdb kept only the in-frame ones, dropping some. Found here are under 150,000 clones, approximately 90% of them singletons; the top ten hold around 1.2%. The specimen sequenced was PBMCs. Source of these receptors: a woman between 50 and 59 years old with colorectal cancer.

This chain uses TRBV7-2 with TRBJ2-5; D assignment may be TRBD1 or TRBD2 (6 bases each). The CDR3 sequence is 16 residues long. V was trimmed by 1 base and J by 5 bases, leaving 17 bases between them. Looked up from germline, CDR1 is SGHTA and CDR2 is FQGNSA. CDR3 sequence reads: CASSLGGQRAVETQYF. The CDR3 DNA is TGTGCCAGCAGCTTAGGGGGGCAGCGGGCGGTTGAGACCCAGTACTTC.

The chain employs TRBV2 and TRBJ2-7; the D call may be TRBD1 or TRBD2 (6 bases each). This CDR3 has 14 amino acids. CDR1 is SNHLY, CDR2 FYNNEI, per germline. V was trimmed by 8 bases and J by 1 base, leaving 15 bases between them. In nucleotides, the CDR3 is TGTGCCAGCCGGGGGCACGACAATTCCTACGAGCAGTACTTC. Translation: CASRGHDNSYEQYF.

This chain's CDR3 is CASSLSGTSGYTF. Written as DNA, the CDR3 is TGTGCCAGCAGTTTATCCGGGACGAGCGGCTACACCTTC. The genes are TRBV27 and TRBJ1-2; D might be TRBD1 (5 bases). This CDR3 has 13 amino acids. Deletions cut 0 bases from V and 8 bases from J, with 10 bases between. Germline V CDR1 and CDR2: MNHEY, SMNVEV (reference sequence).

This clone appeared a few times. The chain joins TRBV28 to TRBJ2-5; D is possibly TRBD1 (6 bases). Germline V gives CDR1 MDHEN, CDR2 SYDVKM. With 8 bases removed from V and 5 bases from J, the gap between germline ends came to 9 bases. This CDR3 spans 11 amino acids. DNA of the CDR3: TGTGCCAGCGGAAGGGGGGAGACCCAGTACTTC. This codes for CASGRGETQYF.

The CDR3: CASSIRGGLSTEAFF. CDR3 nucleotide sequence: TGTGCCAGTAGTATTCGGGGGGGGCTCTCCACTGAAGCTTTCTTT. V is TRBV19 and J is TRBJ1-1; D possibly corresponds to TRBD1 (6 bases). Trimming shortened V by 3 bases and J by 4 bases, and 15 bases separated the two germline ends. Germline lookup yields CDR1 LNHDA and CDR2 SQIVND (reference sequence). The CDR3 is made up of 15 amino acids.

CDR3 sequence reads: CASSLDTSTDTQYF. For the CDR3, the DNA is TGTGCCAGCAGCTTGGACACTAGCACAGATACGCAGTATTTT. V usage is TRBV5-4 and J usage is TRBJ2-3; D gene unclear. CDR1 is SGHNT and CDR2 is YYREEE in the germline V gene (reference sequence). V dropped 0 bases and J dropped 0 bases, with 5 bases sitting between them. CDR3 length: 14 residues. Full variable domain (remainder filled in from reference TRBV5-4 and TRBJ2-3): ETGVTQSPTHLIKTRGQQVTLRCSSQSGHNTVSWYQQALGQGPQFIFQYYREEENGRGNFPPRFSGLQFPNYSSELNVNALELDDSALYLCASSLDTSTDTQYFGPGTRLTVL.

This clone was detected only once. This chain links TRBV28 with TRBJ1-5, with D possibly TRBD1 on 5 matching bases. CDR1 and CDR2 (germline): MDHEN, SYDVKM. V shed 6 bases and J shed 0 bases, with 12 bases lying between them. CDR3 length equals 15 residues. CDR3 in amino acids: CASSWDSYSNQPQHF. The DNA of the CDR3 is TGTGCCAGCAGCTGGGACTCCTATAGCAATCAGCCCCAGCATTTT.

The V gene is TRBV6-1, the J gene TRBJ1-5, with D uncertain. Germline CDR1 reads MNHNS; CDR2 reads SASEGT. The CDR3 covers 15 residues. Trimming shortened V by 0 bases and J by 7 bases, and 13 bases separated the two germline ends. The CDR3 reads CASSEAQSPWQPQHF. DNA of the CDR3: TGTGCCAGCAGTGAAGCGCAAAGTCCCTGGCAGCCCCAGCATTTT.

CDR3 sequence: CASSQVTGPLHF. In DNA, the CDR3 is TGTGCCAGCAGCCAAGTCACAGGGCCCCTCCACTTT. This chain connects TRBV3-1 (or the pseudogene TRBV3-2) to TRBJ1-6, with a weak D call TRBD1 (6 bases). Trimming cost V 1 base and J 13 bases, with 8 bases left between them. Germline V gives CDR1 LGHDT, CDR2 YNNKEL (reference sequence). This CDR3 is 12 amino acids long.

The chain joins TRBV10-3 to TRBJ1-1, with D perhaps matching TRBD1 (5 bases). Germline V gives CDR1 ENHRY, CDR2 SYGVKD. There are 16 residues in the CDR3. Trimming took off 0 bases at V and 1 base at J, with 12 bases between the two ends. The CDR3 DNA is TGTGCCATCAGTGAGTCTATGTCGCAGGGGAACACTGAAGCTTTCTTT. Protein: CAISESMSQGNTEAFF.

The V call is TRBV28, the J call TRBJ1-1, with D unclear. Germline loops: CDR1 MDHEN, CDR2 SYDVKM. Between the trimmed V and J ends, which lost 5 bases and 0 bases, there was a span of 10 bases. CDR3 length equals 14 residues. The CDR3 coding sequence is TGTGCCAGCAGTCCCCGGGGTTTGAACACTGAAGCTTTCTTT. Translated: CASSPRGLNTEAFF.

The CDR3 DNA follows: TGCGCCAGCAGCTTGGCACTGAATACAGGGGAGCTGTTTTTT. This codes for CASSLALNTGELFF. This chain connects TRBV5-1 to TRBJ2-2, with D uncertain. This CDR3 is built from 14 residues. V lost 0 bases, J lost 8 bases, and 11 bases lay in between. Germline loops: CDR1 SGHRS, CDR2 YFSETQ.

V gene TRBV3-1 (or the pseudogene TRBV3-2) combines with J gene TRBJ2-5, with TRBD2 identical over 11 bases. This CDR3 is built from 16 residues. Germline assignment: CDR1 LGHDT and CDR2 YNNKEL (reference sequence). The trim removed 1 base at V and 5 bases at J, leaving 6 bases unmatched. The CDR3 coding sequence is TGTGCCAGCAGCCAAGTTGGGGCTAGCGGGGGGGAGACCCAGTACTTC. It is translated as CASSQVGASGGETQYF.

This chain connects TRBV19 to TRBJ2-1; no reliable D call. The CDR3 is 12 amino acids. Trimming stripped 8 bases from V and 8 bases from J, with 13 bases between. The V gene's germline CDR1 is LNHDA and CDR2 SQIVND (reference sequence). The CDR3: CASESGPYEQFF. CDR3 bases: TGTGCCAGTGAGTCCGGTCCGTATGAGCAGTTCTTC.

The chain uses TRBV6-1 and TRBJ1-1, with D unresolved. There are 15 residues in the CDR3. Looked up from germline, CDR1 is MNHNS and CDR2 is SASEGT. Trimming cost V 3 bases and J 1 base, with 12 bases left between them. The chain's CDR3 is CASSEAIWPNTEAFF. DNA for the CDR3: TGTGCCAGCAGTGAGGCTATCTGGCCGAACACTGAAGCTTTCTTT.

This clone was detected once. The chain combines TRBV29-1 with TRBJ1-6; TRBD1 matches at 8 bases. The germline CDR1 and CDR2 sequences are SQVTM and ANQGSEA. The CDR3 is 14 amino acids. J gave up 9 bases and V 5 bases, and 9 bases lay outside the gene matches. The CDR3 region has the DNA TGCAGCGTTAGGGTCGACAGGGGTGGTTCACCCCTCCACTTT. Protein: CSVRVDRGGSPLHF.

The chain employs TRBV12-3 or TRBV12-4 and TRBJ1-5; D uncertain. With 6 bases removed from V and 6 bases from J, the gap between germline ends came to 12 bases. This CDR3 is 13 amino acids long. CDR3 sequence: CASSRESSQPQHF. The CDR3 coding sequence is TGTGCCAGCAGCCGGGAGTCGAGTCAGCCCCAGCATTTT.

The chain combines TRBV5-4 with TRBJ1-2, with D possibly matching TRBD1 (6 bases). CDR3 length equals 13 residues. In germline, CDR1 is SGHNT, CDR2 YYREEE (reference sequence). V was trimmed by 3 bases and J by 2 bases, leaving 8 bases between them. CDR3 sequence: CASSSGTNYGYTF. The CDR3 nucleotides are TGTGCCAGCAGCTCCGGGACAAACTATGGCTACACCTTC.